This TCR beta chain was sequenced in a study of blood T cell repertoires in COVID-19. Study-wide background: PBMCs, B-cell-depleted T cells, or T cells provided the cDNA or gDNA that made up the material.

In the authors' workflow: Reference gene primer amplification yielded estimated nucleated cell counts. This table comes from immunoSEQ multiplex PCR, and its TCRdb copy is limited to in-frame clones, with some not included. The V and J calls and clone size are taken from that table; D and trimming were inferred from the DNA. The sample yields about 240,000 clones, more than 75% seen once. In germline, CDR1 is SGHTA, CDR2 FQGNSA. V was pared by 6 bases and J by 4 bases, with 5 bases of the junction left unmatched. This CDR3 has 13 residues. The J gene is TRBJ1-2, the V gene TRBV7-2, with 7 bases identical to TRBD1. The sequenced sample was peripheral blood. The receptor's source is a woman aged 40 to 50 who had recovered from COVID-19. The CDR3 region has the DNA TGTGCCAGCAGGGAGACAGGGACCTATGGCTACACCTTC. It specifies CASRETGTYGYTF.